This TCR beta chain came from a study of T cell clones after liver transplantation. Here immunoSEQ multiplex PCR was the method, and the copy in TCRdb shows in-frame clones only, minus some. The sample yields about 9,200 clones, around 80% seen once. Germline V lookup: CDR1 MNHEY, CDR2 SMNVEV (reference sequence). V gave up 2 bases and J gave up 6 bases, with 10 bases separating them. This CDR3 has 14 amino acids. The source material was CD8+ T cells from blood, sampled at the 22-month timepoint. This TCR was sampled from a human patient who received a liver transplant. The graft donor may have given rise to some T cells. The chain carries TRBV27 and TRBJ1-4; D is uncertain. In DNA, the CDR3 is TGTGCCAGCAGTTTAAAGCAGGAGCATGAAAAACTGTTTTTT. Translation: CASSLKQEHEKLFF.